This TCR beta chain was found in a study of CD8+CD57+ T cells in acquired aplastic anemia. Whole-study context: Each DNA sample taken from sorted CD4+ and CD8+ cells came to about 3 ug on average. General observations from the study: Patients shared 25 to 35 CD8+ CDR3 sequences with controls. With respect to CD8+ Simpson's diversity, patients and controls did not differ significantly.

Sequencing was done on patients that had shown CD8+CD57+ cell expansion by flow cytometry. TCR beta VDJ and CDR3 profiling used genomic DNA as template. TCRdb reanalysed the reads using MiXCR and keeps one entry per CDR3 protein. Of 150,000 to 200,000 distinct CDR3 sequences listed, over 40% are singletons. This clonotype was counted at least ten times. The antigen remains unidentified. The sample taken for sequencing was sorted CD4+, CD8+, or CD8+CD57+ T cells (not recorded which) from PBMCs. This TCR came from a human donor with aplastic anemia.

CDR3 region: CASSSYSGNTIYF. For the CDR3, the DNA is TGTGCCAGCAGTTCATACTCAGGAAACACCATATATTTT. The V gene is TRBV25-1, the J gene TRBJ1-3; no reliable D call. V dropped 5 bases and J dropped 4 bases, with 9 bases sitting between them. This CDR3 is 13 amino acids long. Germline assignment: CDR1 MGHDK and CDR2 SYGVNS.